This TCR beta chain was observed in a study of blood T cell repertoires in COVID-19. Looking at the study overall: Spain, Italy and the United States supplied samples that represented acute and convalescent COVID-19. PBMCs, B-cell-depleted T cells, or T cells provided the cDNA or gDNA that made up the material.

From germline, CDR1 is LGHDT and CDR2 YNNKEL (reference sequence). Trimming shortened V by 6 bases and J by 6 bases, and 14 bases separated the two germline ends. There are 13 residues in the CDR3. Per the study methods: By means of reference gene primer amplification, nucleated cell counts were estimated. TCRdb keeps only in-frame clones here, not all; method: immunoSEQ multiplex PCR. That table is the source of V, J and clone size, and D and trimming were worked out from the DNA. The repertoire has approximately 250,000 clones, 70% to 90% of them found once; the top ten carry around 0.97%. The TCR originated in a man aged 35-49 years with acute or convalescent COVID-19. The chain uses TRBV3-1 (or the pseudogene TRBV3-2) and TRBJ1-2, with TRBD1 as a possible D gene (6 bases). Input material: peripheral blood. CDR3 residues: CASRTGHVDGYTF. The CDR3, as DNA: TGTGCCAGCAGAACAGGGCACGTCGATGGCTACACCTTC.